This is a list of T cell receptor beta chains from one sample in a study of technical replicates of blood from a few donors. Some clones are missing from TCRdb's copy, which holds only in-frame ones; the method was immunoSEQ multiplex PCR. This sample yields roughly 80,000 clones, of which about 96% are seen a single time; around 0.2% belongs to the top ten. Sequencing was carried out using T cells isolated from PBMCs. Source of these receptors: a human donor in good health. Each CDR3 is given with its conserved first and last residue. D genes are given only for firm matches.

TRBJ2-2 TRBD1 TRBV5-1 CASANSWDSNTGELFF
TRBJ1-4 - TRBV11-2 CASSRTERQGEKLFF
TRBJ1-2 - TRBV12-2 CASRPVGQRGYTF
TRBJ2-2 - TRBV4-2 CASSHYLDSNTGELFF
TRBJ2-3 TRBD2 TRBV18 CASSPRGSRLADTDTQYF
TRBJ2-7 - TRBV5-4 CASSLINYEQYF
TRBJ2-5 TRBD1 TRBV28 CASIGDRGGQETQYF
TRBJ1-2 TRBD1 TRBV9 CASRLGTGPTFYGYTF
TRBJ2-1 - TRBV12-5 CASRASTVPYNEQFF
TRBJ2-5 - TRBV28 CASSLRTLGETQYF
TRBJ1-5 - TRBV2 CASSGQGNQPQHF
TRBJ1-1 - TRBV28 CASSLSRVALTTEAFF
TRBJ2-3 - TRBV29-1 CSAPGTSSTDTQYF
TRBJ2-7 TRBD1 TRBV28 CASSLGTGPHYEQYF
TRBJ1-2 TRBD1 TRBV9 CASSVGTGSFYGYTF
TRBJ2-5 - TRBV18 CASSPLADQETQYF
TRBJ2-3 TRBD2 TRBV11-2 CASSSVASSGIGTDTQYF
TRBJ2-3 TRBD1 TRBV19 CASIPLGGLSTDTQYF
TRBJ1-1 TRBD1 TRBV7-8 CASSLGGQLNTEAFF
TRBJ2-1 - TRBV15 CATSSAGSYNEQFF
TRBJ1-2 TRBD1 TRBV6-5 CASSYAGGYGYTF
TRBJ2-3 - TRBV13 CASSLAAGFSPTSTDTQYF
TRBJ2-2 - TRBV10-1 CASSGPGKGGELFF
TRBJ2-7 TRBD1 TRBV7-8 CASSFRTGDHEQYF
TRBJ2-1 - TRBV7-3 CASSFTGRGGDEQFF
TRBJ2-7 TRBD2 TRBV6-1 CASSKGLAGGPLYEQYF
TRBJ1-1 - TRBV4-1 CASSLEGGGAEAFF
TRBJ1-1 - TRBV30 CAWSSWGGNTEAFF
TRBJ2-2 TRBD1 TRBV6-4 CASTRSPGQGDGELFF
TRBJ1-1 TRBD1 TRBV4-1 CASSQAQGETEAFF
TRBJ2-2 TRBD1 TRBV7-9 CASSLRGTGVTGELFF
TRBJ2-1 TRBD1 TRBV10-3 CAISGLPDRGEGEQFF
TRBJ1-5 - TRBV27 CASRILRPGDENNQPQHF
TRBJ2-5 TRBD2 TRBV10-1 CASSESVGAGGSETQYF
TRBJ1-1 - TRBV5-1 CASSPSGTEAFF
TRBJ1-3 - TRBV4-1 CASSHPGNTIYF
TRBJ2-7 TRBD2 TRBV6-5 CASSYSFVAGDYEQYF
TRBJ2-1 - TRBV5-8 CASNPARVAGSSYNEQFF
TRBJ2-7 TRBD1 TRBV4-1 CASSRTGTGGSEQYF
TRBJ2-2 - TRBV29-1 CSVGQANTGELFF